This T cell receptor (beta chain) originates from a study of blood T cell repertoires in COVID-19. At the level of the study: Samples of COVID-19 (acute and convalescent) were obtained from the United States, Italy and Spain. In each case, the material was cDNA or gDNA derived from T cells, B-cell-depleted T cells, or PBMCs.

Per the original data handling: Cell counts per sample came from amplifying reference gene primers. Clones were read by immunoSEQ multiplex PCR, and TCRdb kept only the in-frame ones, dropping some. V and J calls and clone size are copied from that table; D and trimming were computed from the DNA. Of around 140,000 clones listed, roughly 84% are singletons. V was shortened by 0 bases and J by 6 bases, with 18 bases between the two germline ends. The CDR3 extends over 17 amino acids. Germline CDR1 SGHKS, CDR2 YYEKEE (reference sequence). This chain uses TRBV5-5 with TRBJ1-4; perhaps TRBD1 as D (5 bases). This clonotype was obtained from a man in his thirties or forties with COVID-19, enrolled during active disease. The sequencing input was peripheral blood. The CDR3 is CASSLARVQIAYEKLFF. CDR3 nucleotide sequence: TGTGCCAGCAGCTTGGCCAGGGTTCAGATCGCGTATGAAAAACTGTTTTTT.